Listed here are 11 T cell receptor beta chains from one sample, sequenced in a study of beta chain features in type 1 diabetes. Since all of the isolated RNA was reverse transcribed, expressed TCRB transcripts were what got sequenced. Profiled with immunoSEQ multiplex PCR; TCRdb holds only in-frame clones, not every one. The table records hundreds of thousands of clones, 11% to 15% of them present only once. Their antigen targets remain unknown. Study outcomes and limitations: There was a moderate but significant shortening of TCRB CDR3s in all four CD4+ subsets of Type 1 diabetes patients.

The sequenced material came from naive CD4+ T cells from blood. Receptors originate from a man in his late teens or twenties with type 1 diabetes.

This clone has a handful of counts. The chain couples TRBV28 to TRBJ2-2, with TRBD1 as a possible D gene (6 bases). Trimming shortened V by 3 bases and J by 11 bases, and 13 bases separated the two germline ends. The V gene's germline CDR1 is MDHEN and CDR2 SYDVKM. The CDR3 is made up of 13 amino acids. The chain's CDR3 is CASSFADSGELFF. The DNA for the CDR3 is TGTGCCAGCAGTTTTGCGGACAGCGGAGAGCTGTTTTTT. Looking up the rest from reference TRBV28 and TRBJ2-2 gives the full variable domain: DVKVTQSSRYLVKRTGEKVFLECVQDMDHENMFWYRQDPGLGLRLIYFSYDVKMKEKGDIPEGYSVSREKKERFSLILESASTNQTSMYLCASSFADSGELFFGEGSRLTVL.

V is TRBV6-5 and J is TRBJ2-4; TRBD2 might be the D (6 bases). Trimming stripped 6 bases from V and 6 bases from J, with 18 bases between. This CDR3 has 15 amino acids. CDR1 and CDR2 (germline): MNHEY, SVGAGI. CDR3 in DNA: TGTGCCAGCAGCTACGGAGGGCTTGGCGGAAACATTCAGTACTTC. The encoded protein is CASSYGGLGGNIQYF.

V usage is TRBV29-1 and J usage is TRBJ2-5; 12 bases align to TRBD2. The V segment lost 7 bases and the J segment 5 bases; nucleotides outside the gene matches: 11. This CDR3 contains 15 residues. CDR1 SQVTM and CDR2 ANQGSEA come from the germline V gene. The CDR3 DNA sequence: TGCAGCGGGCAACTAGCGGGGGGTGGCCCGGAGACCCAGTACTTC. It codes for CSGQLAGGGPETQYF.

The chain recombines TRBV6-1 with TRBJ2-1; D may be TRBD1 (7 bases). Trimming took 6 bases from V and 4 from J, leaving 10 bases between them. The CDR3 contains 13 residues. CDR1 and CDR2 (germline): MNHNS, SASEGT. The CDR3 region has the DNA TGTGCCAGCAGGGAGGGACAGTACAATGAGCAGTTCTTC. This codes for CASREGQYNEQFF.

This clone has just a few counts. Other DNA sequences within the sample encode an identical CDR3. The V call is TRBV7-3, the J call TRBJ1-1, with D perhaps TRBD1 (6 bases). This CDR3 comprises 13 residues. Germline CDR1 is SGHTA and CDR2 is FQGTGA. Trimming stripped 3 bases from V and 1 base from J, with 6 bases between. Here the CDR3 DNA reads TGTGCCAGCAGCTTGGACAGGAACACTGAAGCTTTCTTT. It is translated as CASSLDRNTEAFF.

This clone showed up just a few times. This rearrangement joins TRBV11-2 to TRBJ1-1, with 7 positions matching TRBD1. Per germline, CDR1 SGHAT and CDR2 FQNNGV. With V trimmed by 3 bases and J by 10 bases, 5 bases remained unmatched. There are 12 residues in the CDR3. In DNA, the CDR3 is TGTGCCAGCAGCTTGCAGGGGGTACCAGCTTTCTTT. Translating it yields CASSLQGVPAFF.

This clone showed up just a few times. The CDR3 DNA reads TGCAGCGTTGAGCGCAGGGGAGACTATGGCTACACCTTC. It specifies CSVERRGDYGYTF. V usage is TRBV29-1 and J usage is TRBJ1-2; tentatively, D is TRBD1 (6 bases). This CDR3 comprises 13 residues. Germline V gene lookup returns CDR1 SQVTM and CDR2 ANQGSEA. V was pared by 3 bases and J by 3 bases, with 11 bases between.

This clone was counted a few times. This sequence joins TRBV5-1 and TRBJ2-5; the D gene is possibly TRBD2 (7 bases). This CDR3 is 15 amino acids long. From germline, CDR1 is SGHRS and CDR2 YFSETQ. Trimming took off 4 bases at V and 1 base at J, with 14 bases between the two ends. The CDR3 sequence is CASSPDRGAQETQYF. The CDR3 nucleotides read TGCGCCAGCAGCCCGGACCGGGGGGCCCAAGAGACCCAGTACTTC.

The chain uses TRBV9 and TRBJ1-1, with D hard to call. The CDR3 is made up of 14 amino acids. V was cut by 0 bases and J by 4 bases, with 10 bases left in between. Germline CDR1 is SGDLS and CDR2 is YYNGEE. CDR3 DNA sequence: TGTGCCAGCAGCGTAGATCTTAGATCCACTGAAGCTTTCTTT. Translation: CASSVDLRSTEAFF.

This chain connects TRBV7-9 to TRBJ2-1; 8 bases line up with TRBD1. Germline-derived CDR1 and CDR2 are SEHNR and FQNEAQ (reference sequence). This CDR3 comprises 16 residues. The V gene end was trimmed by 1 base and the J gene end by 0 bases; junction bases not matched to a gene: 2. The CDR3 reads CASSLGTGSSYNEQFF. The DNA of the CDR3 is TGTGCCAGCAGCTTAGGGACAGGGAGCTCCTACAATGAGCAGTTCTTC.

The chain couples TRBV2 to TRBJ2-7; no reliable D call. V dropped 3 bases and J dropped 3 bases, with 12 bases sitting between them. This CDR3 comprises 14 residues. CDR1 SNHLY and CDR2 FYNNEI come from the germline V gene. The CDR3 loop is CASSETRLSYEQYF. The CDR3, as DNA: TGTGCCAGCAGTGAGACGAGACTTAGCTACGAGCAGTACTTC. Variable domain in full (rest from reference TRBV2 and TRBJ2-7): EPEVTQTPSHQVTQMGQEVILRCVPISNHLYFYWYRQILGQKVEFLVSFYNNEISEKSEIFDDQFSVERPDGSNFTLKIRSTKLEDSAMYFCASSETRLSYEQYFGPGTRLTVT.